This record covers a single TCR beta chain. The record originates from a study of T cell changes during pregnancy in multiple sclerosis. Libraries were prepared by immunoSEQ multiplex PCR; TCRdb keeps only in-frame clonotypes and omits some of them. The sample contains 38,000 or so clones, approximately 92% of which appear only once. Germline lookup yields CDR1 SGHRS and CDR2 YFSETQ. The J segment lost 5 bases and the V segment lost 4 bases, leaving 11 bases of the junction unmatched. This CDR3 contains 15 residues. V usage is TRBV5-1 and J usage is TRBJ1-2; TRBD1 matches 7 bases. Material: peripheral blood, obtained before pregnancy. This receptor was obtained from a female donor with multiple sclerosis, enrolled in a pregnancy study. The CDR3 coding sequence is TGCGCCAGCAGCATTGGACGTCCGGGACAGTATGGCTACACCTTC. It translates to CASSIGRPGQYGYTF.